This T cell receptor beta chain originates from a study of cytomegalovirus exposure and HLA in healthy donors. Concerning this clone: Antigen unknown.

13 Jbeta primers and 60 Vbeta primers were used for the PCR. Here immunoSEQ multiplex PCR was the method, and the copy in TCRdb shows in-frame clones only, minus some. There are around 160,000 clones in the sample; roughly four fifths occur only once, and around 3% lies in the top ten. Findings and caveats of the study: Roughly uniform depth of sequencing across donors was assumed in presence/absence analyses. Analysis performed later showed TCR beta chains linked to HLA being more clonally expanded than equally common others.

V lost 2 bases and J lost 5; bases outside the gene matches: 8. CDR1 SGHTA and CDR2 FQGTGA come from the germline V gene. This CDR3 region has 16 residues. The receptor comes from a middle-aged man in good health and CMV-seropositive. The chain uses TRBV7-3 and TRBJ2-1; 8 bases are shared with TRBD2. Material: PBMCs. The CDR3 here is CASSLQLAEGNNEQFF. The CDR3 bases are TGTGCCAGCAGCTTACAACTAGCGGAGGGAAACAATGAGCAGTTCTTC.